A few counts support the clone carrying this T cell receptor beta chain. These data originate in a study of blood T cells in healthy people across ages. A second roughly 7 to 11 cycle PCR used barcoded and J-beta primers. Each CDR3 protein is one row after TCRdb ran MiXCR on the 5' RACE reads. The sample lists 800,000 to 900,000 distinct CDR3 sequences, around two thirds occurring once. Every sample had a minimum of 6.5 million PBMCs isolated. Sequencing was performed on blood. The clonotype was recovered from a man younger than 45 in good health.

The CDR3 reads CSARDDYEQYF. The DNA of the CDR3 is TGCAGTGCTAGGGACGACTACGAGCAGTACTTC. The V gene is TRBV20-1, the J gene TRBJ2-7; D unclear. The CDR3 is made up of 11 amino acids. Trimming removed 3 bases at V and 3 bases at J, with 6 bases between. In germline, CDR1 is DFQATT, CDR2 SNEGSKA (reference sequence).